Listed below are T cell receptor beta chains from one sample, sequenced in a study of cytomegalovirus exposure and HLA in healthy donors. Clones were sequenced by immunoSEQ multiplex PCR, and TCRdb holds only the in-frame ones, with some missing. Among approximately 170,000 clones listed, about 76% were seen once. The sequenced sample was PBMCs. Receptors originate from a woman aged 35 to 49 in good health and CMV-seropositive. Each CDR3 is given with its conserved first and last residue. Fields, in order: D gene, clone size, J gene, V gene, CDR3 DNA, CDR3 protein. D genes are given only for firm matches. Size values are once, few and many counts, or a class for expanded clones, and some rows have none.

>TRBD2|NA|TRBJ2-7|TRBV4-1
TGCGCCAGCAGCCAAGAAAAGCGGGGAAGCTCCTACGAGCAGTACTTC
CASSQEKRGSSYEQYF
>NA|NA|TRBJ1-5|TRBV6-5
TGTGCCAGCAGTCCAAAGCGGGATCAGCCCCAGCATTTT
CASSPKRDQPQHF
>NA|NA|TRBJ1-1|TRBV4-1
TGCGCCAGCAGCCCAGCCCCCGGATCGGGGAACACTGAAGCTTTCTTT
CASSPAPGSGNTEAFF
>TRBD1|NA|TRBJ1-4|TRBV5-4
TGTGCCAGCAGTCTACAGGGGGCCAGTGAAAAACTGTTTTTT
CASSLQGASEKLFF
>NA|NA|TRBJ2-7|TRBV30
TGTGCCTGGAGGGTAGACGGAGGAGTCGAGCAGTACTTC
CAWRVDGGVEQYF
>NA|NA|TRBJ2-3|TRBV7-9
TGTGCCAGCAGCTCGTTACCTCCACCCGGTACGCAGTATTTT
CASSSLPPPGTQYF
>TRBD1|NA|TRBJ2-1|TRBV4-1
TGCGCCAGCAGCCAAGATGGGGACAGCGGCTCCTACAATGAGCAGTTCTTC
CASSQDGDSGSYNEQFF
>NA|NA|TRBJ2-1|TRBV4-3
TGCGCCAGCAGTCAACAGTCGAATGAGCAGTTCTTC
CASSQQSNEQFF
>TRBD1|few|TRBJ2-2|TRBV9
TGTGCCAGCAGTCCCCGATCGGGACAGGGGAATTCCGGGGAGCTGTTTTTT
CASSPRSGQGNSGELFF
>TRBD2|NA|TRBJ2-7|TRBV6-5
TGTGCCAGCAGGATGGGGGGGGGAACCTACGAGCAGTACTTC
CASRMGGGTYEQYF
>TRBD2|NA|TRBJ2-7|TRBV5-1
TGCGCCAGCAGCTTGGCCGGGGGGTTCGAGCAGTACTTC
CASSLAGGFEQYF
>TRBD1|NA|TRBJ1-2|TRBV9
TGTGCCAGCACCCAGGGGGCACGGGGCTACACCTTC
CASTQGARGYTF
>NA|once|TRBJ1-2|TRBV27
TGTGCCAGCCCCCCAAGGGGGATCTATGGCTACACCTTC
CASPPRGIYGYTF
>TRBD2|NA|TRBJ2-7|TRBV5-1
TGCGCCAGCAGCCCGGGGACTAGCGGGAAGTACGAGCAGTACTTC
CASSPGTSGKYEQYF
>TRBD2|NA|TRBJ2-2|TRBV5-6
TGTGCCAGCAGCTTGGCCGGGCTAGCGGGAGGGGCCGGGGAGCTGTTTTTT
CASSLAGLAGGAGELFF